The 9 T cell receptor beta chains given below trace back to one sample, sequenced in a study of T cells in Graves' hyperthyroidism and ophthalmopathy. Amplification of TCR beta CDR3 regions was performed using RNA transcripts as template. Using the HTBI primer set, a first-round RT-PCR was run on the TCR CDR3. TCRdb reanalysed the multiplex PCR reads using MiXCR and keeps one entry per CDR3 protein. Here the sample spans about 560,000 distinct CDR3 sequences, around a sixth being singletons. Input material: blood. The origin of the receptors is a woman aged 25 to 39 with Graves' hyperthyroidism.

Many counts were recorded for this clonotype. The chain couples TRBV3-1 to TRBJ2-3; the D call may be TRBD1 or TRBD2 (5 bases each). Germline CDR1 and CDR2: LGHDT and YNNKEL (reference sequence). Trimming cost V 0 bases and J 8 bases, with 12 bases left between them. The CDR3 sequence is 14 residues long. CDR3 in amino acids: CASSQDLGVATQYF. The CDR3 nucleotides read TGTGCCAGCAGCCAAGATTTGGGGGTAGCTACGCAGTATTTT.

This clonotype was counted at least ten times. The chain is built from TRBV11-2 and TRBJ2-1; 7 bases are a match to TRBD2. The V segment lost 1 base and the J segment 4 bases; nucleotides outside the gene matches: 4. This CDR3 spans 15 amino acids. Germline lookup yields CDR1 SGHAT and CDR2 FQNNGV. CDR3 sequence: CASSLAPSGYNEQFF. In DNA form, the CDR3 reads TGTGCCAGCAGCTTAGCTCCTAGCGGTTACAATGAGCAGTTCTTC.

This clonotype came up a few times. The chain combines TRBV4-2 with TRBJ2-5; 11 nucleotides match TRBD2. Germline V lookup: CDR1 LGHNA, CDR2 YNFKEQ. The CDR3 contains 16 residues. V lost 4 bases to trimming and J lost 6 bases; unmatched junction nucleotides: 10. CDR3 protein: CASSPSLAGDAKTQYF. The CDR3 DNA is TGTGCCAGCAGCCCATCACTAGCGGGAGATGCGAAGACCCAGTACTTC.

This clonotype was found a few times. At one boundary the junction diverges from the germline segment, which might be a read error. V usage is TRBV30 and J usage is TRBJ2-7; D unresolved. The CDR3 has 11 amino acids. The germline gives CDR1 GTSNPN, CDR2 SVGIG (reference sequence). As DNA, the CDR3 is TGTGCCTGGAGTGACTCCAACGAGCAGTACTTC. This sequence encodes CAWSDSNEQYF.

Ten or more counts support this clonotype. The chain is built from TRBV20-1 and TRBJ2-1, with a tentative D call TRBD2 (6 bases). V lost 0 bases and J lost 2, with 17 bases in between. Germline V gives CDR1 DFQATT, CDR2 SNEGSKA (reference sequence). The CDR3 is 17 amino acids. CDR3 loop: CSARDFRAGGPYNEQFF. CDR3 nucleotides: TGCAGTGCTAGAGATTTCCGAGCGGGCGGACCCTACAATGAGCAGTTCTTC.

There are a few counts of this clonotype. The J gene is TRBJ1-2, the V gene TRBV19, with D possibly TRBD1 on 6 matching bases. The CDR3 is made up of 15 amino acids. CDR1 LNHDA and CDR2 SQIVND come from the germline V gene (reference sequence). V was cut by 3 bases and J by 5 bases, with 16 bases left in between. CDR3 DNA: TGTGCCAGTAGTATTATGCTGGGGGGACAATATGGCTACACCTTC. Translated: CASSIMLGGQYGYTF.

The sample holds many counts of this clonotype. This chain joins TRBV9 and TRBJ1-3, with D possibly matching TRBD1 (5 bases). This CDR3 spans 15 amino acids. V lost 0 bases and J lost 3, with 10 bases in between. From germline, CDR1 is SGDLS and CDR2 YYNGEE. CDR3 DNA sequence: TGTGCCAGCAGCGTAGCTTCAGGGATTGGAAACACCATATATTTT. It is translated as CASSVASGIGNTIYF.

This clonotype has a handful of counts. CDR3: CASSTHLTRNEQFF. The CDR3 nucleotides read TGTGCCAGCAGTACCCATCTGACGAGAAATGAGCAGTTCTTC. The chain joins TRBV27 to TRBJ2-1; D not certain. CDR1 MNHEY and CDR2 SMNVEV come from the germline V gene (reference sequence). This CDR3 is 14 amino acids long. The germline V and J ends were trimmed by 5 bases and 7 bases, with 15 bases remaining between them.

This clonotype was found many times. CDR3 amino acids: CASSLGQVDTDTQYF. As DNA, the CDR3 is TGTGCCAGCAGCTTAGGACAGGTAGACACAGATACGCAGTATTTT. V usage is TRBV7-2 and J usage is TRBJ2-3; perhaps TRBD1 as D (6 bases). Germline lookup yields CDR1 SGHTA and CDR2 FQGNSA. V lost 1 base, J lost 2 bases, and 10 bases lay in between. The CDR3 is made up of 15 amino acids.